This passage covers 7 T cell receptor delta chains from one sample sequenced in a study of γδ T cells in repeated Plasmodium falciparum infection (dated by TCRdb to the early 2020s). Vgamma9/Vdelta2+ and Vdelta2-negative gammadelta T cell populations were flow-sorted from peripheral blood mononuclear cells for bulk TCR repertoire analysis. Library preparation was by multiplex PCR. Sequencing was performed on an Illumina MiSeq. For TCRdb, the public reads were processed anew by CATT, and duplicate DNA sequences were folded into one row. The table for this sample lists tens of thousands of delta-chain clones; roughly 1.6% of them were counted only once. The ten top clones hold over 7% of the sample. Input material: gamma-delta T cells from blood. These receptors originate from a pool of human donors (malaria-infected and uninfected, not separated).

Relative to its sample, this clone is large (0.1 to 1%). Other DNA sequences in the sample encode the same CDR3. This rearrangement joins TRDV2 to TRDJ1; D not certain. The germline V gene has CDR1 GEAIGNYY and CDR2 EKD. Trimming shortened V by 5 bases and J by 8 bases, and 20 bases separated the two germline ends. This CDR3 is built from 14 residues. DNA for the CDR3: TGTGCCTGTGTCCCAGGTACTGAGGCCCTAAAACTCATCTTT. Protein: CACVPGTEALKLIF.

This clone was found many times. A read error is the likely source, as a far larger clone sits one nucleotide away. The sample contains more than one DNA sequence encoding this CDR3. This chain links TRDV2 with TRDJ1, with 10 bases that match TRDD3. The J gene, not given by TCRdb, was assigned here from a germline match of the nucleotide sequence. There are 14 residues in the CDR3. J lost 7 bases, V lost 7 bases, and 11 bases had no gene match. CDR1 GEAIGNYY and CDR2 EKD come from the germline V gene. The CDR3 nucleotides read TGTGCCTGCGACGAACTGGGGGATTCGAGTAAACTCATCTTT. Translated, it gives CACDELGDSSKLIF.

This clone occurred a few times. A far larger clone is one nucleotide away, so this likely arose from a read error. The same CDR3 can be traced to other DNA sequences in this sample. The chain employs TRDV1 and TRDJ1; 10 bases align to TRDD3. TCRdb lists no J gene, so it was determined here by aligning the DNA to germline. The CDR3 has 17 amino acids. CDR1 is TSWWSYY, CDR2 QGS, per germline. The CDR3 DNA is TGCGCTCTTGGGGAACTAGGAAATCCTTACTGGGGGATTAAACTCATCTTT. Translation: CALGELGNPYWGIKLIF.

This clone has just a few counts. The TCRdb protein, from a much larger clone, departs from this DNA's translation at residue 15, likely by read error; the protein shown derives from the DNA. The J gene has no call, while the V gene is TRDV2; TRDD3 is the table's D call and was not checked against the DNA. The germline V gene encodes CDR1 GEAIGNYY and CDR2 EKD. The CDR3 spans 17 residues. CDR3 amino acids: CACDPLTGGYKTDKPIF. For the CDR3, the DNA is TGTGCCTGTGACCCACTTACTGGGGGATACAAGACCGATAAACCCATCTTT.

Concerning this clone itself: The translation of this DNA and the TCRdb protein of a much larger clone differ at residue 17, probably owing to a read error; the protein shown here is translated from the DNA. The genes are TRDV2 and TRDJ2, with 11 bases identical to TRDD3. Per the germline V gene, CDR1 is GEAIGNYY and CDR2 is EKD. There are 19 residues in the CDR3. The CDR3 protein is CACDTVWLGDTSLTAQPFF. CDR3 nucleotides: TGTGCCTGTGACACCGTCTGGCTGGGGGATACATCTTTGACAGCACAACCCTTCTTT.

As for this clone: TCRdb lists the protein of a much larger clone for this DNA, which differs at residue 9, so this is likely a read error; the protein given here is translated from the DNA itself. The chain recombines TRDV1 with TRDJ2; D remains unclear. Trimming stripped 2 bases from V and 6 bases from J, with 19 bases between. Looked up from germline, CDR1 is TSWWSYY and CDR2 is QGS. The CDR3 extends over 17 amino acids. This chain's CDR3 is CALGEFDWVSLSAQLFF. The CDR3 coding sequence is TGTGCTCTTGGGGAATTTGATTGGGTGTCCTTGTCAGCACAACTCTTCTTT.

This clone was seen only a few times. TCRdb attributes to this sequence the protein of a much larger clone, which differs from the DNA translation at residue 6; a read error is likely, and the protein displayed is translated from the DNA. This chain joins TRDV1 and TRDJ1; weak D call: TRDD3 (5 bases). In germline, CDR1 is TSWWSYY, CDR2 QGS. The CDR3 runs to 20 residues. V was pared by 1 base and J by 1 base, with 25 bases between. The CDR3 nucleotides read TGTGCTCTTGGGGAACCTGGGCCCCCCGCGGGCCGCTCCTTCACCGATAAACTCATCTTT. It codes for CALGEPGPPAGRSFTDKLIF.